These 10 T cell receptor beta chains were all obtained from the same sample, sequenced in a study of OX40 agonist ivuxolimab in advanced cancers. Assay: immunoSEQ multiplex PCR; the TCRdb copy retains only in-frame clones and omits some. Here the sample spans tens of thousands of clones, nearly 95% being singletons. Sequencing used CD4+ or CD8+ T cells sorted from blood, obtained in a trial of the OX40 agonist ivuxolimab. The receptor source for this set is an adult with an advanced solid tumor such as melanoma, head and neck, liver or kidney cancer.

The gene calls are TRBV27 and TRBJ2-7; a possible D gene is TRBD1 (6 bases). Germline loops: CDR1 MNHEY, CDR2 SMNVEV (reference sequence). Trimming took off 8 bases at V and 1 base at J, with 12 bases between the two ends. This CDR3 comprises 13 residues. This chain's CDR3 is CASARTASYEQYF. The CDR3 DNA is TGTGCCAGCGCGCGGACAGCGTCCTACGAGCAGTACTTC.

This chain links TRBV28 with TRBJ2-3; TRBD1 agrees at 10 bases. Per germline, CDR1 MDHEN and CDR2 SYDVKM. This CDR3 spans 19 amino acids. Trimming at V came to 2 bases and at J to 4 bases, leaving 15 bases not matched to a gene. CDR3 amino acids: CASSLDSGTGVDMADTQYF. CDR3 coding DNA: TGTGCCAGCAGTTTAGACTCCGGGACAGGGGTTGATATGGCAGATACGCAGTATTTT. The full variable domain, its missing parts supplied by reference TRBV28 and TRBJ2-3, is DVKVTQSSRYLVKRTGEKVFLECVQDMDHENMFWYRQDPGLGLRLIYFSYDVKMKEKGDIPEGYSVSREKKERFSLILESASTNQTSMYLCASSLDSGTGVDMADTQYFGPGTRLTVL.

Points on this clone: Mismatch with germline at one junction end may stem from a read error. This chain links TRBV28 with TRBJ1-5, with a possible D match to TRBD1 (5 bases). CDR3 length: 15 residues. Germline-derived CDR1 and CDR2 are MDHEN and SYDVKM. The CDR3 reads CASSSPGIGNRPQHF. CDR3 DNA: TGTGCCAGCAGTTCCCCAGGGATCGGCAATCGGCCCCAGCATTTT.

The chain couples TRBV29-1 to TRBJ2-7, with 16 bases that match TRBD2. CDR1 is SQVTM, CDR2 ANQGSEA, per germline. The CDR3 is 18 amino acids. For the CDR3, the DNA is TGCGCCATAAGCGGGGGCGCGGGACTAGCGGGAGGGCCAGCCGAGCAGTACTTC. This codes for CAISGGAGLAGGPAEQYF.

This chain uses TRBV2 with TRBJ2-5, with a tentative D call TRBD2 (6 bases). V was cut by 8 bases and J by 7 bases, with 26 bases left in between. Germline V gene sequence: CDR1 SNHLY, CDR2 FYNNEI. The CDR3 consists of 16 residues. The CDR3 here is CASSAGGFFRKVTQYF. The CDR3 DNA follows: TGTGCCAGCTCTGCCGGGGGATTTTTCCGTAAAGTGACCCAGTACTTC. The whole variable domain, filled in from reference TRBV2 and TRBJ2-5, reads EPEVTQTPSHQVTQMGQEVILRCVPISNHLYFYWYRQILGQKVEFLVSFYNNEISEKSEIFDDQFSVERPDGSNFTLKIRSTKLEDSAMYFCASSAGGFFRKVTQYFGPGTRLLVL.

The V gene is TRBV28, the J gene TRBJ2-2; no firm D call. The CDR3 consists of 13 residues. The germline CDR1 and CDR2 sequences are MDHEN and SYDVKM. The ends were cut back, 6 bases at V and 4 bases at J, with 9 bases in the middle. The DNA of the CDR3 is TGTGCCAGCAGCCCGGCGGTCACCGGGGAGCTGTTTTTT. It yields the protein CASSPAVTGELFF.

The chain is built from TRBV6-1 and TRBJ2-1; D is unclear. CDR1 MNHNS and CDR2 SASEGT come from the germline V gene. The germline V and J ends were trimmed by 6 bases and 8 bases, with 17 bases remaining between them. The CDR3 spans 14 residues. The CDR3 DNA is TGTGCCAGCAGCCGCGGTCCCTTATCACATGAGCAGTTCTTC. Translated, it gives CASSRGPLSHEQFF.

Written as DNA, the CDR3 is TGTGCCAGCAGTTTCCTGGACAGGGAAGGCGAGCAGTTCTTC. Encoded protein: CASSFLDREGEQFF. The V and J genes are TRBV28 and TRBJ2-1, with 8 bases that match TRBD1. CDR1 is MDHEN and CDR2 is SYDVKM in the germline V gene. CDR3 size: 14 residues. Trimming removed 3 bases from V and 10 bases from J; junction bases left unmatched: 8.

The chain couples TRBV28 to TRBJ1-5, with D hard to call. Germline assignment: CDR1 MDHEN and CDR2 SYDVKM. The CDR3 runs to 14 residues. V was trimmed by 0 bases and J by 2 bases, leaving 5 bases between them. In nucleotides, the CDR3 is TGTGCCAGCAGTTTATGGGCGCGCAATCAGCCCCAGCATTTT. This gives the protein CASSLWARNQPQHF.

The chain couples TRBV6-5 to TRBJ1-6, with D unclear. Trimming took 5 bases from V and 7 from J, leaving 9 bases between them. Germline V gene sequence: CDR1 MNHEY, CDR2 SVGAGI. The CDR3 runs 13 residues. DNA of the CDR3: TGTGCCAGCAGTCCCCTAGGGAATTCACCCCTCCACTTT. This translates into CASSPLGNSPLHF.